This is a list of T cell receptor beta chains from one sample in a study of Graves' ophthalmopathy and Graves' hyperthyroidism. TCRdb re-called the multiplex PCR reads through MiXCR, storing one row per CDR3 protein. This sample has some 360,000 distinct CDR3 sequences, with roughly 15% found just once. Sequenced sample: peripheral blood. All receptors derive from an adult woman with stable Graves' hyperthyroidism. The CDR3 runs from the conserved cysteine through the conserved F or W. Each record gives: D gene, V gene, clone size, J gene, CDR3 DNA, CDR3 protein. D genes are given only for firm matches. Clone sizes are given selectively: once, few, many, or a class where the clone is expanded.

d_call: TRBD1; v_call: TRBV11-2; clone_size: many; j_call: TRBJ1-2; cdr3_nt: TGTGCCAGCAGAACCATCGACAGGGCGTGGGGCTACACCTTC; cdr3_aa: CASRTIDRAWGYTF
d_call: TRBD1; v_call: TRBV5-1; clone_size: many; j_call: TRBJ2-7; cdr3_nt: TGCGCCAGCAGCACCTCAGGGGGCGAGCAGTACTTC; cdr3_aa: CASSTSGGEQYF
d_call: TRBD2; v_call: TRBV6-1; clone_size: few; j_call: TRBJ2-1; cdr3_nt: TGTGCCAGCACCGGGACTAGGTTCCATGAGCAGTTCTTC; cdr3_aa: CASTGTRFHEQFF
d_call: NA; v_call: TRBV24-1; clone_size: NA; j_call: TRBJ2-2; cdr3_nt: TGTGCCACCAGTGATTTCTCTAACACCGGGGAGCTGTTTTTT; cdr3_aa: CATSDFSNTGELFF
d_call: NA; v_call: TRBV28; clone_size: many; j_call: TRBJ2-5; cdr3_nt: TGTGCCATCACTCCGTCAGGGGCCGCTGGCCAGTACTTC; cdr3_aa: CAITPSGAAGQYF
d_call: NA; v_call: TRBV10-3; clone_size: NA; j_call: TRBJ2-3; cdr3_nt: TGTGCCATCAGGGAGGGCACAGATACGCAGTATTTT; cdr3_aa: CAIREGTDTQYF
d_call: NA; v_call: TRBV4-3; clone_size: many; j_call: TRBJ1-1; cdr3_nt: TGCGCCAGCAGCCAAGATGCAGGGCGGGGCACTGAAGCTTTCTTT; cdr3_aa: CASSQDAGRGTEAFF
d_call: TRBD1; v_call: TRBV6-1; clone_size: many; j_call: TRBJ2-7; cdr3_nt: TGTGCCAGCAGTGCTAACAGGGGACCACACTACGAGCAGTACTTC; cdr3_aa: CASSANRGPHYEQYF
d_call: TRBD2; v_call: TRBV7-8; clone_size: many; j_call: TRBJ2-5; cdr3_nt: TGTGCCAGCAGCTTAAAGACCGGGAGGAAGGGAGAGACCCAGTACTTC; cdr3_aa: CASSLKTGRKGETQYF
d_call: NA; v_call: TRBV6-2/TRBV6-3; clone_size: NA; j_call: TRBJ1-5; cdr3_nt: TGTGCCAGCACATCCAGGGGAAATCAGCCCCAGCATTTT; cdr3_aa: CASTSRGNQPQHF
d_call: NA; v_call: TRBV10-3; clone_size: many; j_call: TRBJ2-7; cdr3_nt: TGTGCCATCAGGGGGGGTAGCGGTATCTCCTACGAGCAGTACTTC; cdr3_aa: CAIRGGSGISYEQYF
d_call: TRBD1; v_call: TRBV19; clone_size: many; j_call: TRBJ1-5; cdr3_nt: TGTGCCAGTAGTATTCGCCCCCCGGACAGGGGGCGAAGGATGGGTCAGCCCCAGCATTTT; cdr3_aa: CASSIRPPDRGRRMGQPQHF
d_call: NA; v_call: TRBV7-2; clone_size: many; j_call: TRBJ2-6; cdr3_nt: TGTGCCAGCAGCGCCATCACGGGGTCCGGGGCCAACGTCCTGACTTTC; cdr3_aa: CASSAITGSGANVLTF
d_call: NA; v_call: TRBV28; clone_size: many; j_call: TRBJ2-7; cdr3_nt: TGTGCCAGCAGCCGGCCGGGACTTCTCTACGAGCAGTACTTC; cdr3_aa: CASSRPGLLYEQYF
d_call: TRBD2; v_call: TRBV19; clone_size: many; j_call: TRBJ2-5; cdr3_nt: TGTGCCAGTAAAACCGGGACTACGGGAGAGACCCAGTACTTC; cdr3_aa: CASKTGTTGETQYF
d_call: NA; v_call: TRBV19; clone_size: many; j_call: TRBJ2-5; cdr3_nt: TGTGCCAGCGGATTAGGGGGAAGACGAGAGACCCAGTACTTC; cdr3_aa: CASGLGGRRETQYF
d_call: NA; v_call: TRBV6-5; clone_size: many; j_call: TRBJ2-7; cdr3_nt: TGTGCCAGCAGTTACGTGTCGTTGGGTAACGAGCAGTACTTC; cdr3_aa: CASSYVSLGNEQYF
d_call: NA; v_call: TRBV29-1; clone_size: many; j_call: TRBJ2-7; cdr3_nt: TGCAGCGTTGAAAGTTCCTACGAGCAGTACTTC; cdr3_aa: CSVESSYEQYF
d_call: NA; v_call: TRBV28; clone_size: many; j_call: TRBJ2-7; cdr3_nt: TGTGCCAGCAGTTTACCTCAGGTAACCTACGAGCAGTACTTC; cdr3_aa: CASSLPQVTYEQYF
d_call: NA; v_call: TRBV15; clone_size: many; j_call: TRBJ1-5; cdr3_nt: TGTGCCACCAGCAGAACAAGGAGGGGACTTTCCAATCAGCCCCAGCATTTT; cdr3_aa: CATSRTRRGLSNQPQHF
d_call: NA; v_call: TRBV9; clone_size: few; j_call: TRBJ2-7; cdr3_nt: TGTGCCAGCAGCGCGTTCCCGGGAACCTACGAGCAGTACTTC; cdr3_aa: CASSAFPGTYEQYF
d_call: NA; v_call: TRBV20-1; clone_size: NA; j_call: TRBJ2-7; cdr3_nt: TGCAGTGCCCCAGTCTCTACCAACTCCTACGAGCAGTACTTC; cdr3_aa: CSAPVSTNSYEQYF
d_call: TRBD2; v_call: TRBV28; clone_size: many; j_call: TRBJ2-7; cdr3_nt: TGTGCCAGCAGTCCGGGAGCGGGGGCATCGGTATACGAGCAGTACTTC; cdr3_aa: CASSPGAGASVYEQYF
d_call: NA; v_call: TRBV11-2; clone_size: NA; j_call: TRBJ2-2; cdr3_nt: TGTGCCAGCAGCTTATATCGGGGACAACACGCGAACACCGGGGAGCTGTTTTTT; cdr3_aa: CASSLYRGQHANTGELFF
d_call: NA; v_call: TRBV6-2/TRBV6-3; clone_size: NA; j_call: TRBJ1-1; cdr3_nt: TGTGCCAGCAGTTACTCTGGGACCCAGGGTGAAGCTTTCTTT; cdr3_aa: CASSYSGTQGEAFF
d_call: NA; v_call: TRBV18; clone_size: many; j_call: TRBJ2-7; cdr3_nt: TGTGCCAGCAGTCCCCAGGGTTCTTACGAGCAGTACTTC; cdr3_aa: CASSPQGSYEQYF
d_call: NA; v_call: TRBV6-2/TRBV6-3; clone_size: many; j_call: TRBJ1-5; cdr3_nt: TGTGCCAGCAGCACTATCGACAGACTACAGCATTTT; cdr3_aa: CASSTIDRLQHF
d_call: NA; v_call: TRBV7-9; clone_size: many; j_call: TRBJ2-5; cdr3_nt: TGTGCCAGCAGCTCCTTCAAGGGGTGGGGGACCCAGTACTTC; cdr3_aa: CASSSFKGWGTQYF
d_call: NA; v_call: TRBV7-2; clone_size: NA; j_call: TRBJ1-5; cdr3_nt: TGTGCCAGCAGCTTAGGGAGCCATCAGCCCCAGCATTTT; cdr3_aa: CASSLGSHQPQHF
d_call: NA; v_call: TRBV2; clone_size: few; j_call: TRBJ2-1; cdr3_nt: TGTGCCAGCAGTGAATTCCCTAGAGTTACCTACAATGAGCAGTTCTTC; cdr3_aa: CASSEFPRVTYNEQFF
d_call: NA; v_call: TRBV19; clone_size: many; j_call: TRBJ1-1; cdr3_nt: TGTGCCAGTAGTATAGCTTGGCGGCAGAGCACTGAAGCTTTCTTT; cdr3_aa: CASSIAWRQSTEAFF
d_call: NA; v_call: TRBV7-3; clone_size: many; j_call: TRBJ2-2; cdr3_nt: TGTGCCAGCAGTCCACCCCCGGACGGCGGGGAGCTGTTTTTT; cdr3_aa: CASSPPPDGGELFF
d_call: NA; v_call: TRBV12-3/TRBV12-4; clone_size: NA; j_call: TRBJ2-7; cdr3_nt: TGTGCCAGCACGATGGGAGGGACAGCTGACTCCTACGAGCAGTACTTC; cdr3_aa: CASTMGGTADSYEQYF
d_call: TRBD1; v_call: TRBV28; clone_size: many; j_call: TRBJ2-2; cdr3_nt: TGTGCCAGCAGTTGGGTCTGGACAGGGAGGATCGGGGAGCTGTTTTTT; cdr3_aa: CASSWVWTGRIGELFF
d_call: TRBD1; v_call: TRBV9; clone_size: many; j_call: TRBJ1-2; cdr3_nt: TGTGCCAGCAGCGGGACAGGGAGAAATGGCTACACCTTC; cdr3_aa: CASSGTGRNGYTF